A single sample is the source of the 32 T cell receptor beta chains below, sequenced in a study of OX40 agonist ivuxolimab in advanced cancers. Libraries were prepared by immunoSEQ multiplex PCR; TCRdb keeps only in-frame clonotypes and omits some of them. The sample carries 90,000 or so clones, roughly 86% recorded once. The sequenced sample was CD4+ or CD8+ T cells sorted from blood, obtained in a trial of the OX40 agonist ivuxolimab. Receptors originate from an adult with an advanced solid tumor such as melanoma, head and neck, liver or kidney cancer.

The chain joins TRBV19 to TRBJ1-2; TRBD1 matches at 7 bases. With V trimmed by 7 bases and J by 1 base, 6 bases remained unmatched. This CDR3 contains 14 residues. CDR1 is LNHDA and CDR2 is SQIVND in the germline V gene (reference sequence). This chain's CDR3 is CASKTGALNYGYTF. Here the CDR3 DNA reads TGTGCCAGTAAAACAGGGGCCCTTAACTATGGCTACACCTTC.

The chain links TRBV2 to TRBJ2-5; D gene ambiguous. The germline gives CDR1 SNHLY, CDR2 FYNNEI. V was trimmed by 7 bases and J by 2 bases, leaving 17 bases between them. There are 15 residues in the CDR3. The CDR3 sequence is CASTPESVIQETQYF. DNA of the CDR3: TGTGCCAGCACCCCGGAAAGCGTAATTCAAGAGACCCAGTACTTC.

The chain combines TRBV19 with TRBJ1-5; 7 positions match TRBD1. CDR3 length: 13 amino acids. The J segment lost 6 bases and the V segment lost 6 bases, leaving 5 bases of the junction unmatched. Germline loops: CDR1 LNHDA, CDR2 SQIVND (reference sequence). Here the CDR3 reads CASRRDRAQPQHF. CDR3 nucleotide sequence: TGTGCCAGTAGGAGGGACAGAGCTCAGCCCCAGCATTTT.

The chain employs TRBV7-9 and TRBJ1-3; TRBD1 matches 7 bases. Germline V lookup: CDR1 SEHNR, CDR2 FQNEAQ (reference sequence). The CDR3 covers 15 residues. Losses at the gene ends were 5 bases for V and 2 bases for J; bases not matched to a gene: 6. This CDR3 is CASSTTGAAGNTIYF. The CDR3 DNA reads TGTGCCAGCAGCACTACAGGGGCTGCTGGAAACACCATATATTTT.

The chain carries TRBV5-6 and TRBJ2-5, with 11 bases lining up with TRBD2. Unmatched junction bases numbered 8, after V lost 0 bases and J lost 4 bases. The V gene's germline CDR1 is SGHDT and CDR2 YYEEEE. CDR3 length equals 17 residues. The DNA for the CDR3 is TGTGCCAGCAGCTTGGTTACTAGCGGGAGCCCCCGAGAGACCCAGTACTTC. Translated: CASSLVTSGSPRETQYF.

The rearrangement uses TRBV29-1 and TRBJ2-2; 7 bases are shared with TRBD1. Trimming cost V 6 bases and J 5 bases; bases outside gene matches: 9. The CDR3 covers 14 residues. The germline V gene encodes CDR1 SQVTM and CDR2 ANQGSEA. This chain's CDR3 is CSVSLGQITGELFF. CDR3 DNA: TGCAGCGTCAGTCTGGGACAGATTACCGGGGAGCTGTTTTTT.

The chain uses TRBV5-1 and TRBJ2-7, with 7 bases that match TRBD2. There are 15 residues in the CDR3. V shed 2 bases and J 3 bases; nucleotides not matched to a gene: 8. Germline values: CDR1 SGHRS, CDR2 YFSETQ. CDR3 amino acids: CASSFMAGEGYEQYF. Here the CDR3 DNA reads TGCGCCAGCAGCTTTATGGCGGGAGAGGGCTACGAGCAGTACTTC.

This clone was counted a single time. The gene calls are TRBV5-1 and TRBJ2-3; D uncertain. Trimming took 0 bases from V and 4 from J, leaving 15 bases between them. The CDR3 length is 16 residues. Germline CDR1 is SGHRS and CDR2 is YFSETQ. The CDR3 DNA follows: TGCGCCAGCAGCTTGGTAGGCGGTCGGCTCTCAGATACGCAGTATTTT. Translated, it gives CASSLVGGRLSDTQYF.

This clone was observed once. J is TRBJ2-1 and V is TRBV7-8; 10 bases fit TRBD1. The CDR3 extends over 14 amino acids. CDR1 SGHVS and CDR2 FQNEAQ come from the germline V gene. J lost 4 bases, V lost 7 bases, and 4 bases had no gene match. This CDR3 reads CASIDRGLYNEQFF. Here the CDR3 DNA reads TGTGCCAGCATAGACAGGGGGCTTTACAATGAGCAGTTCTTC.

This clone was found a few times. The chain is built from TRBV9 and TRBJ2-2; 7 bases fit TRBD2. The CDR3 has 17 amino acids. Germline CDR1 SGDLS, CDR2 YYNGEE. Trimming removed 0 bases from V and 0 bases from J; junction bases left unmatched: 5. This CDR3 reads CASSVAASGTNTGELFF. Written as DNA, the CDR3 is TGTGCCAGCAGCGTAGCGGCTAGCGGAACGAACACCGGGGAGCTGTTTTTT.

V gene TRBV5-1 combines with J gene TRBJ2-1; 8 nucleotides align to TRBD2. CDR3 size: 15 residues. Germline CDR1 SGHRS, CDR2 YFSETQ. Trimming removed 4 bases from V and 2 bases from J; junction bases left unmatched: 5. CDR3 nucleotide sequence: TGCGCCAGCAGCAAAAGCGGGAGTACCTACAATGAGCAGTTCTTC. Translated, it gives CASSKSGSTYNEQFF. The full variable domain, in which reference TRBV5-1 and TRBJ2-1 provide the parts outside the CDR3, is KAGVTQTPRYLIKTRGQQVTLSCSPISGHRSVSWYQQTPGQGLQFLFEYFSETQRNKGNFPGRFSGRQFSNSRSEMNVSTLELGDSALYLCASSKSGSTYNEQFFGPGTRLTVL.

The chain carries TRBV7-9 and TRBJ2-2; no clear D. The CDR3 loop spans 12 amino acids. The V gene's germline CDR1 is SEHNR and CDR2 FQNEAQ (reference sequence). V shed 6 bases and J shed 4 bases, with 6 bases lying between them. CDR3 coding DNA: TGTGCCAGCAGACCAACCACCGGGGAGCTGTTTTTT. Translation gives CASRPTTGELFF.

The V gene is TRBV19, the J gene TRBJ1-4; no clear D gene. Germline values: CDR1 LNHDA, CDR2 SQIVND (reference sequence). The CDR3 length is 16 residues. V lost 4 bases and J 4 bases, leaving 16 bases between the germline ends. The CDR3, as DNA: TGTGCCAGTAGTACCCCCGATGCGGGTGTTAATGAAAAACTGTTTTTT. Residues: CASSTPDAGVNEKLFF.

The chain uses TRBV28 and TRBJ2-6; D may be TRBD1 or TRBD2 (5 bases each). V lost 8 bases and J 4 bases, leaving 18 bases between the germline ends. Germline values: CDR1 MDHEN, CDR2 SYDVKM. The CDR3 contains 16 residues. The CDR3 reads CASWDARLGGANVLTF. DNA for the CDR3: TGTGCCAGCTGGGACGCCCGATTGGGAGGGGCCAACGTCCTGACTTTC.

The chain employs TRBV5-4 and TRBJ2-1, with 8 nucleotides matching TRBD2. V dropped 0 bases and J dropped 4; count of bases not matched to a gene: 6. The CDR3 has 16 amino acids. Germline-derived CDR1 and CDR2 are SGHNT and YYREEE (reference sequence). The CDR3 region has the DNA TGTGCCAGCAGCTTGGGGCGTAGCGGGGTATACAATGAGCAGTTCTTC. This gives the protein CASSLGRSGVYNEQFF.

The chain recombines TRBV11-2 with TRBJ2-1; 13 bases line up with TRBD2. V trimming: 1 base; J trimming: 9 bases; junction bases outside the gene matches: 6. Looked up from germline, CDR1 is SGHAT and CDR2 is FQNNGV. The CDR3 is made up of 16 amino acids. CDR3 in DNA: TGTGCCAGCAGCTTAGCCGGGACTAGCGGGATTATTGAGCAGTTCTTC. Amino acid sequence: CASSLAGTSGIIEQFF.

This clone was seen at least ten times. As DNA, the CDR3 is TGCGCCAGCTCCCGGACTCGGGCTAGCGGGATCGGGAGCAATGAGCAGTTCTTC. It yields the protein CASSRTRASGIGSNEQFF. V and J are TRBV5-1 and TRBJ2-1; 9 bases agree with TRBD2. The CDR3 runs 18 residues. The V gene's germline CDR1 is SGHRS and CDR2 YFSETQ. The V and J ends lost 7 bases and 6 bases, in that order; junction bases with no gene match: 20.

This clone has more than one count but fewer than ten. The chain combines TRBV7-2 with TRBJ2-1; D might be TRBD1 (6 bases). Germline CDR1 reads SGHTA; CDR2 reads FQGNSA. CDR3 size: 14 residues. Trimming cost V 1 base and J 9 bases, with 13 bases left between them. CDR3 DNA sequence: TGTGCCAGCAGCTTAGTCCCAGACAGGAGTGAGCAGTTCTTC. Translating it yields CASSLVPDRSEQFF.

J is TRBJ2-1 and V is TRBV2; maybe TRBD1 (6 bases). There are 12 residues in the CDR3. CDR1 and CDR2 (germline): SNHLY, FYNNEI. The ends were cut back, 7 bases at V and 10 bases at J, with 14 bases in the middle. The CDR3 is CASNIGQYEQFF. CDR3 coding DNA: TGTGCCAGCAATATTGGACAGTACGAGCAGTTCTTC.

Only a few counts were recorded for this clone. J is TRBJ1-5 and V is TRBV30, with D possibly being TRBD1 (5 bases). Deletions cut 5 bases from V and 4 bases from J, with 12 bases between. Germline V gene sequence: CDR1 GTSNPN, CDR2 SVGIG (reference sequence). This CDR3 region has 13 residues. The CDR3 DNA reads TGTGCCTGGGGGGACGGACTGAATCAGCCCCAGCATTTT. It is translated as CAWGDGLNQPQHF.

The rearrangement uses TRBV5-5 and TRBJ2-3; unclear D gene. CDR1 SGHKS and CDR2 YYEKEE come from the germline V gene (reference sequence). Trimming took 0 bases from V and 0 from J, leaving 5 bases between them. This CDR3 comprises 14 residues. This CDR3 is CASSLGPSTDTQYF. CDR3 nucleotides: TGTGCCAGCAGCTTGGGCCCGAGCACAGATACGCAGTATTTT.

The chain links TRBV7-2 to TRBJ2-3, with 14 bases matching TRBD2. Germline lookup yields CDR1 SGHTA and CDR2 FQGNSA. This CDR3 comprises 15 residues. J gave up 6 bases and V 5 bases, and 4 bases lay outside the gene matches. CDR3 sequence: CASSRGLAGADTQYF. CDR3 sequence (DNA): TGTGCCAGCAGCAGGGGACTAGCGGGAGCGGATACGCAGTATTTT. The full variable domain, its missing parts supplied by reference TRBV7-2 and TRBJ2-3, is GAGVSQSPSNKVTEKGKDVELRCDPISGHTALYWYRQSLGQGLEFLIYFQGNSAPDKSGLPSDRFSAERTGGSVSTLTIQRTQQEDSAVYLCASSRGLAGADTQYFGPGTRLTVL.

The CDR3 loop is CASSTGNQEQYV. CDR3 nucleotides: TGTGCCAGCTCCACAGGGAATCAAGAGCAGTACGTC. This chain connects TRBV18 to TRBJ2-7, with a tentative D call TRBD1 (6 bases). The germline V and J ends were trimmed by 6 bases and 7 bases, with 13 bases remaining between them. The CDR3 covers 12 residues. CDR1 is KGHSH, CDR2 LQKENI, per germline.

This chain connects TRBV29-1 to TRBJ2-5; D is uncertain. Germline lookup yields CDR1 SQVTM and CDR2 ANQGSEA. The CDR3 covers 12 residues. Trimming stripped 6 bases from V and 5 bases from J, with 13 bases between. As DNA, the CDR3 is TGCAGCGTAGCGACCGCCAAGGAGACCCAGTACTTC. Translation: CSVATAKETQYF.

The chain carries TRBV7-8 and TRBJ2-7; 11 bases match TRBD2. CDR3 length: 16 amino acids. Trimming at V came to 6 bases and at J to 5 bases, leaving 12 bases not matched to a gene. Germline values: CDR1 SGHVS, CDR2 FQNEAQ. Here the CDR3 DNA reads TGTGCCAGCAGTCGCACCCTCGGACTAGCGGGTCACGAGCAGTACTTC. Translating gives CASSRTLGLAGHEQYF. Full variable domain (missing parts from reference TRBV7-8 and TRBJ2-7): GAGVSQSPRYKVAKRGQDVALRCDPISGHVSLFWYQQALGQGPEFLTYFQNEAQLDKSGLPSDRFFAERPEGSVSTLKIQRTQQEDSAVYLCASSRTLGLAGHEQYFGPGTRLTVT.

V usage is TRBV29-1 and J usage is TRBJ1-1, with a tentative D call TRBD1 (5 bases). Looked up from germline, CDR1 is SQVTM and CDR2 is ANQGSEA. The V end lost 0 bases, the J end lost 4 bases, and 12 bases lay between the germline ends. This CDR3 has 14 amino acids. CDR3 nucleotide sequence: TGCAGCGTTGAAGATCGAAGGGGACGCACTGAAGCTTTCTTT. Protein: CSVEDRRGRTEAFF.

CDR3 loop: CASSLGGDSNQPQHF. In nucleotides, the CDR3 is TGCGCCAGCAGCTTGGGAGGGGACAGCAATCAGCCCCAGCATTTT. The chain combines TRBV5-1 with TRBJ1-5; the D gene is possibly TRBD1 (5 bases). Germline loops: CDR1 SGHRS, CDR2 YFSETQ. The CDR3 extends over 15 amino acids. V was trimmed by 0 bases and J by 1 base, leaving 8 bases between them.

The chain couples TRBV28 to TRBJ2-7; TRBD2 matches at 10 bases. The V gene end was trimmed by 2 bases and the J gene end by 7 bases; junction bases not matched to a gene: 11. The CDR3 contains 16 residues. Germline V gives CDR1 MDHEN, CDR2 SYDVKM. CDR3 sequence (DNA): TGTGCCAGCAGTTTACCCCCTCAAGCGGGAGGGGGTGAGCAGTACTTC. Its translation: CASSLPPQAGGGEQYF.

This clone was found once. The genes are TRBV12-5 and TRBJ2-1, with 10 bases identical to TRBD2. The trim removed 6 bases at V and 5 bases at J, leaving 7 bases unmatched. The CDR3 contains 15 residues. Germline V gene data show CDR1 as LGHNT and CDR2 as FRNRAP. The CDR3 DNA reads TGTGCTAGTGGACCTAGCGGGAGTAGGGACAATGAGCAGTTCTTC. Translating it yields CASGPSGSRDNEQFF. The full variable domain, with the rest looked up from reference TRBV12-5 and TRBJ2-1, is DARVTQTPRHKVTEMGQEVTMRCQPILGHNTVFWYRQTMMQGLELLAYFRNRAPLDDSGMPKDRFSAEMPDATLATLKIQPSEPRDSAVYFCASGPSGSRDNEQFFGPGTRLTVL.

The chain links TRBV5-1 to TRBJ2-1; TRBD2 matches at 10 bases. The V gene's germline CDR1 is SGHRS and CDR2 YFSETQ. V shed 4 bases and J 4 bases; nucleotides not matched to a gene: 8. This CDR3 is 16 amino acids long. The CDR3 coding sequence is TGCGCCAGCAGCGTCCTAGCGGGAGCTGTGTACAATGAGCAGTTCTTC. This translates into CASSVLAGAVYNEQFF.

This clone was found once. The rearrangement joins TRBV5-4 to TRBJ2-7; D is undetermined. This CDR3 has 17 amino acids. Germline assignment: CDR1 SGHNT and CDR2 YYREEE (reference sequence). The V gene lost 2 bases and the J gene lost 0 bases, with 18 bases spanning the gap. As DNA, the CDR3 is TGTGCCAGCAGCTTAGGAGAAGCCCACAGAAACTCCTACGAGCAGTACGTC. Amino acid sequence: CASSLGEAHRNSYEQYV.

The chain employs TRBV5-4 and TRBJ1-2; TRBD1 matches 7 bases. This CDR3 has 15 residues. The trim removed 7 bases at V and 4 bases at J, leaving 13 bases unmatched. In germline, CDR1 is SGHNT, CDR2 YYREEE (reference sequence). CDR3 DNA sequence: TGTGCCAGCGGAAAAGACAGGGAAGTGATCTATGGCTACACCTTC. This sequence encodes CASGKDREVIYGYTF.